The 11 T cell receptor beta chains below all came from one sample that was sequenced in a study of cytomegalovirus exposure and HLA in healthy donors. The PCR contained 60 Vbeta and 13 Jbeta primers. Assay used: immunoSEQ multiplex PCR; TCRdb lists only in-frame clones, some missing. This sample has about 160,000 clones, with about 71% found just once. Sample: PBMCs. The receptors stem from a man over 45 in good health and CMV-seronegative.

J is TRBJ2-7 and V is TRBV2; TRBD2 might be the D (6 bases). The germline V gene has CDR1 SNHLY and CDR2 FYNNEI. Trimming stripped 3 bases from V and 7 bases from J, with 16 bases between. The CDR3 has 14 residues. The CDR3 DNA reads TGTGCCAGCAGTGACAGCTGGCGCGCGGGGGAGCAGTACTTC. The encoded protein is CASSDSWRAGEQYF. Combining the CDR3 with reference TRBV2 and TRBJ2-7 gives the whole variable domain EPEVTQTPSHQVTQMGQEVILRCVPISNHLYFYWYRQILGQKVEFLVSFYNNEISEKSEIFDDQFSVERPDGSNFTLKIRSTKLEDSAMYFCASSDSWRAGEQYFGPGTRLTVT.

The V gene is TRBV2, the J gene TRBJ2-3, with 8 bases that match TRBD2. The germline V gene encodes CDR1 SNHLY and CDR2 FYNNEI. CDR3 length equals 15 residues. With 4 bases clipped from V and 2 bases from J, the junction kept 5 bases outside the gene matches. CDR3 amino acids: CASSVSGAITDTQYF. Written as DNA, the CDR3 is TGTGCCAGCAGTGTTAGCGGGGCCATCACAGATACGCAGTATTTT.

This clone showed up just once. The chain employs TRBV27 and TRBJ1-5; perhaps TRBD1 as D (6 bases). Germline V gene sequence: CDR1 MNHEY, CDR2 SMNVEV (reference sequence). The CDR3 covers 14 residues. Trimming pared 3 bases from V and 5 bases from J, leaving 11 bases between. In DNA form, the CDR3 reads TGTGCCAGCAGTTTCCGGGACATGTATCAGCCCCAGCATTTT. It codes for CASSFRDMYQPQHF.

J is TRBJ1-4 and V is TRBV27; 9 nucleotides align to TRBD1. Germline loops: CDR1 MNHEY, CDR2 SMNVEV (reference sequence). With 4 bases clipped from V and 3 bases from J, the junction kept 9 bases outside the gene matches. This CDR3 contains 17 residues. The CDR3 is CASSSIGTGSANEKLFF. CDR3 DNA sequence: TGTGCCAGCAGTTCTATCGGGACAGGGTCGGCTAATGAAAAACTGTTTTTT.

The chain has TRBV28 and TRBJ1-5; 8 positions agree with TRBD1. The CDR3 length is 16 residues. Looked up from germline, CDR1 is MDHEN and CDR2 is SYDVKM. J was trimmed by 2 bases and V by 4 bases; bases with no gene match: 7. CDR3 loop: CASSSRTGKGNQPQHF. The CDR3 nucleotides read TGTGCCAGCAGTTCCCGGACAGGGAAGGGCAATCAGCCCCAGCATTTT.

DNA of the CDR3: TGTGCCAGCAGTCACAGGGGCCGGGAAAAACTGTTTTTT. Translating gives CASSHRGREKLFF. The chain employs TRBV2 and TRBJ1-4, with 7 positions matching TRBD1. This CDR3 has 13 residues. The trim removed 5 bases at V and 8 bases at J, leaving 5 bases unmatched. Germline V gives CDR1 SNHLY, CDR2 FYNNEI. The full variable domain, completed using reference TRBV2 and TRBJ1-4, is EPEVTQTPSHQVTQMGQEVILRCVPISNHLYFYWYRQILGQKVEFLVSFYNNEISEKSEIFDDQFSVERPDGSNFTLKIRSTKLEDSAMYFCASSHRGREKLFFGSGTQLSVL.

This chain joins TRBV5-6 and TRBJ1-1, with D perhaps TRBD1 (6 bases). The V and J ends lost 5 bases and 6 bases respectively, with 11 bases between them. The CDR3 is 12 amino acids. CDR1 and CDR2 from the germline V gene are SGHDT and YYEEEE. The CDR3 DNA reads as TGTGCCAGCAGACTACAGGGAGCTGAAGCTTTCTTT. Translation: CASRLQGAEAFF.

V gene TRBV28 combines with J gene TRBJ2-3; TRBD2 matches at 8 bases. The CDR3 runs to 14 residues. Germline V gives CDR1 MDHEN, CDR2 SYDVKM. The ends lost 6 bases at V and 5 bases at J; junction bases unmatched: 7. The CDR3 DNA reads as TGTGCCAGCAGACCGGGGGGGGACGTAGATACGCAGTATTTT. Translating gives CASRPGGDVDTQYF.

The chain couples TRBV19 to TRBJ2-2; 10 bases are shared with TRBD2. V dropped 7 bases and J dropped 4; count of bases not matched to a gene: 15. This CDR3 region has 18 residues. The germline V gene encodes CDR1 LNHDA and CDR2 SQIVND (reference sequence). The CDR3 loop reads CASTLLFASGGPTGELFF. As DNA, the CDR3 is TGTGCCAGTACCCTCCTTTTCGCTAGCGGGGGTCCCACCGGGGAGCTGTTTTTT.

In nucleotides, the CDR3 is TGCGCCAGCAGCCGAGGAGGGAACACTGAAGCTTTCTTT. The encoded protein is CASSRGGNTEAFF. The V gene is TRBV5-1, the J gene TRBJ1-1; D uncertain. The CDR3 is 13 amino acids. Trimming removed 4 bases at V and 1 base at J, with 8 bases between. Per the germline V gene, CDR1 is SGHRS and CDR2 is YFSETQ.

The V call is TRBV14, the J call TRBJ1-2, with a weak D call TRBD1 (5 bases). Deletions cut 1 base from V and 0 bases from J, with 18 bases between. The CDR3 is made up of 18 amino acids. In germline, CDR1 is SGHDN, CDR2 FVKESK. Written as DNA, the CDR3 is TGTGCCAGCAGCCAAGGGGCCTTTCGACAGAATTCTAACTATGGCTACACCTTC. This gives the protein CASSQGAFRQNSNYGYTF. Together with reference TRBV14 and TRBJ1-2, the CDR3 gives the full variable domain: EAGVTQFPSHSVIEKGQTVTLRCDPISGHDNLYWYRRVMGKEIKFLLHFVKESKQDESGMPNNRFLAERTGGTYSTLKVQPAELEDSGVYFCASSQGAFRQNSNYGYTFGSGTRLTVV.